The 2 T cell receptor beta chains listed next were all sequenced from one sample in a study of blood T cells in healthy people across ages. A J-beta primer mix and a sample-barcoded 5' primer were used in a second PCR of roughly 7 to 12 cycles. MiXCR, run by TCRdb on the 5' RACE reads, gives a single entry per CDR3 protein. The table records around 580,000 distinct CDR3 sequences, 40% to 55% of them present only once. Source material: blood. Receptors originate from an elderly man in good health.

The chain has TRBV7-3 and TRBJ2-1; TRBD1 matches at 7 bases. The J call may not be correct, given that the DNA end is closer to TRBJ2-7. Germline V gene data show CDR1 as SGHTA and CDR2 as FQGTGA. This CDR3 comprises 17 residues. The CDR3 is CASSLGLGTVSYNEQYF. In nucleotides, the CDR3 is TGTGCCAGCAGCCTAGGGTTAGGGACAGTCTCCTACAATGAGCAGTACTTC.

This clonotype was observed a few times. The chain is built from TRBV29-1 and TRBJ2-4, with TRBD1 as a possible D gene (6 bases). Near its end, the DNA agrees better with TRBJ2-7, so the J call may be wrong. The germline V gene encodes CDR1 SQVTM and CDR2 ANQGSEA. The CDR3 contains 13 residues. The CDR3: CSVASGVGNEQYF. In nucleotides, the CDR3 is TGCAGCGTTGCATCAGGGGTAGGGAACGAGCAGTACTTC.